A single sample is the source of the 28 T cell receptor beta chains below, sequenced in a study of shared clonotypes between healthy human individuals. Generated by immunoSEQ multiplex PCR, the TCRdb table keeps only in-frame clones and is missing some. Here the sample spans approximately 2.1 million clones, approximately 95% being singletons. Specimen: naive CD4+ T cells from PBMCs. The subset denotes: CD45RA+ positively selected. The source is a man aged 18 to 29 in good health. Some clones in this sample may be carry-over from other donors' samples.

This rearrangement joins TRBV2 to TRBJ2-3, with D maybe TRBD1 (5 bases). Germline values: CDR1 SNHLY, CDR2 FYNNEI. V gave up 6 bases and J gave up 4 bases, with 20 bases separating them. The CDR3 is 16 amino acids. The CDR3 is CASRPQVGAVADTQYF. For the CDR3, the DNA is TGTGCCAGCAGGCCTCAGGTAGGGGCCGTAGCAGATACGCAGTATTTT.

Details on this clone: The sample holds other DNA sequences that translate to the same CDR3. V usage is TRBV28 and J usage is TRBJ2-7; no clear D gene. Trimming took 0 bases from V and 6 from J, leaving 6 bases between them. This CDR3 is built from 12 residues. Germline loops: CDR1 MDHEN, CDR2 SYDVKM. CDR3 bases: TGTGCCAGCAGTTTATGGGTTGGCGAGCAGTACTTC. This encodes CASSLWVGEQYF.

The chain is built from TRBV6-1 and TRBJ2-7, with 12 nucleotides matching TRBD1. This CDR3 contains 15 residues. After removal of 6 bases from V and 2 bases from J, the junction contained 5 bases not matched to a gene. Germline CDR1 MNHNS, CDR2 SASEGT. The CDR3 bases are TGTGCCAGCAGAAGAGGGACAGGGGGCCCCTACGAGCAGTACTTC. Translating it yields CASRRGTGGPYEQYF.

The chain is built from TRBV15 and TRBJ2-3, with 8 bases lining up with TRBD1. CDR3 length: 15 amino acids. The ends lost 4 bases at V and 5 bases at J; junction bases unmatched: 8. CDR1 and CDR2 (germline): LNHNV, YYDKDF (reference sequence). CDR3 coding DNA: TGTGCCACCAGCACAAGGGACAGGAGAAAAGATACGCAGTATTTT. Translation gives CATSTRDRRKDTQYF.

This clone was seen just once. The chain carries TRBV4-3 and TRBJ2-3; 8 bases align to TRBD2. CDR1 is LGHNA and CDR2 is YSLEER in the germline V gene. V gave up 6 bases and J gave up 1 base; unmatched junction bases: 6. CDR3 length: 15 amino acids. The CDR3 protein is CASRPSSGGTDTQYF. The CDR3, as DNA: TGCGCCAGCAGACCGAGTAGCGGGGGCACAGATACGCAGTATTTT.

This clone is a singleton in its sample. V is TRBV7-2 and J is TRBJ2-5; D is unclear. The germline gives CDR1 SGHTA, CDR2 FQGNSA. The ends were cut back, 2 bases at V and 2 bases at J, with 6 bases in the middle. The CDR3 runs to 13 residues. The CDR3 here is CASSLYRQETQYF. In nucleotides, the CDR3 is TGTGCCAGCAGCTTATATAGACAAGAGACCCAGTACTTC.

The chain has TRBV5-5 and TRBJ2-7, with 9 bases identical to TRBD1. CDR1 SGHKS and CDR2 YYEKEE come from the germline V gene (reference sequence). CDR3 length: 15 residues. Trimming took 4 bases from V and 2 from J; bases not matched to a gene: 7. The CDR3 nucleotides read TGTGCCAGCAGCACCAGGACAGGGGCTGCCTACGAGCAGTACTTC. This codes for CASSTRTGAAYEQYF.

V is TRBV7-2 and J is TRBJ2-2; D remains unclear. From germline, CDR1 is SGHTA and CDR2 FQGNSA. Trimming shortened V by 1 base and J by 8 bases, and 8 bases separated the two germline ends. The CDR3 has 13 residues. The DNA of the CDR3 is TGTGCCAGCAGCTTAGAGAGGTGGGGGGAGCTGTTTTTT. This translates into CASSLERWGELFF.

This chain joins TRBV6-5 and TRBJ1-1, with 7 bases matching TRBD1. With V trimmed by 6 bases and J by 8 bases, 9 bases remained unmatched. Looked up from germline, CDR1 is MNHEY and CDR2 is SVGAGI. This CDR3 spans 13 amino acids. This chain's CDR3 is CASRPDRDREAFF. CDR3 DNA: TGTGCCAGCAGACCCGACCGGGACAGAGAAGCTTTCTTT.

The chain uses TRBV7-2 and TRBJ1-3; D is unresolved. Trimming removed 5 bases at V and 0 bases at J, with 11 bases between. CDR3 size: 15 residues. Per germline, CDR1 SGHTA and CDR2 FQGNSA. The CDR3 DNA is TGTGCCAGCAGCAGCCCGGGCCTCTCTGGAAACACCATATATTTT. Its translation is CASSSPGLSGNTIYF.

This chain joins TRBV28 and TRBJ1-5; D not certain. With 4 bases removed from V and 9 bases from J, the gap between germline ends came to 10 bases. The CDR3 runs 12 residues. Germline V CDR1 and CDR2: MDHEN, SYDVKM. The CDR3 DNA is TGTGCCAGCAGTTCCTTAAGGGTGCCCCAGCATTTT. Its protein product is CASSSLRVPQHF.

The CDR3 protein is CASSLGREGYNEQFF. CDR3 nucleotide sequence: TGTGCCAGCAGTTTAGGTCGGGAGGGGTACAATGAGCAGTTCTTC. The V gene is TRBV27, the J gene TRBJ2-1; TRBD2 matches at 8 bases. This CDR3 is 15 amino acids long. Germline trimming cut 2 bases from V and 4 bases from J; bases unmatched to any gene: 4. Germline V gene data show CDR1 as MNHEY and CDR2 as SMNVEV (reference sequence).

V gene TRBV28 combines with J gene TRBJ2-1, with D perhaps matching TRBD2 (6 bases). This CDR3 contains 15 residues. Trimming removed 7 bases from V and 0 bases from J, with 13 bases in between. The germline V gene has CDR1 MDHEN and CDR2 SYDVKM. The CDR3 loop is CASTSVGGSYNEQFF. CDR3 DNA sequence: TGTGCCAGCACCTCGGTGGGGGGCTCCTACAATGAGCAGTTCTTC.

This chain links TRBV5-6 with TRBJ2-7; 12 bases align to TRBD2. J gave up 6 bases and V 2 bases, and 9 bases lay outside the gene matches. This CDR3 is built from 16 residues. The V gene's germline CDR1 is SGHDT and CDR2 YYEEEE. This CDR3 reads CASSFHRTSGISEQYF. The CDR3 region has the DNA TGTGCCAGCAGCTTCCACAGGACTAGCGGGATATCCGAGCAGTACTTC. Drawing the rest from reference TRBV5-6 and TRBJ2-7, the complete variable domain is DAGVTQSPTHLIKTRGQQVTLRCSPKSGHDTVSWYQQALGQGPQFIFQYYEEEERQRGNFPDRFSGHQFPNYSSELNVNALLLGDSALYLCASSFHRTSGISEQYFGPGTRLTVT.

V usage is TRBV5-1 and J usage is TRBJ2-2, with D perhaps matching TRBD1 (5 bases). V was shortened by 3 bases and J by 5 bases, with 8 bases between the two germline ends. This CDR3 is built from 13 residues. Germline CDR1 is SGHRS and CDR2 is YFSETQ. The CDR3 nucleotides read TGCGCCAGCAGCTCGACAGCGACCGGGGAGCTGTTTTTT. It yields the protein CASSSTATGELFF.

This chain connects TRBV11-2 to TRBJ2-2; unclear D gene. This CDR3 is built from 14 residues. Germline CDR1 is SGHAT and CDR2 is FQNNGV. V was cut by 2 bases and J by 4 bases, with 8 bases left in between. The CDR3 DNA sequence: TGTGCCAGCAGCTTACCCCTTCCCACCGGGGAGCTGTTTTTT. Protein product: CASSLPLPTGELFF.

The genes are TRBV28 and TRBJ1-1; D is perhaps TRBD1 (5 bases). This CDR3 spans 14 amino acids. V lost 6 bases, J lost 7 bases, and 18 bases lay in between. Germline assignment: CDR1 MDHEN and CDR2 SYDVKM. The DNA of the CDR3 is TGTGCCAGCAGACCCGGGCAGGGATTTAGTGAAGCTTTCTTT. Translating gives CASRPGQGFSEAFF.

This clone was seen just once. The V gene is TRBV28, the J gene TRBJ1-4, with D tentatively TRBD1 (6 bases). V shed 4 bases and J shed 8 bases, with 26 bases lying between them. Germline CDR1 is MDHEN and CDR2 is SYDVKM. The CDR3 is made up of 18 amino acids. Written as DNA, the CDR3 is TGTGCCAGCAGTTCATTATTGGCCCTTGGTCAGGGGACAGAAAAACTGTTTTTT. Translation gives CASSSLLALGQGTEKLFF.

The chain has TRBV2 and TRBJ2-5; D unclear. The V end lost 2 bases, the J end lost 2 bases, and 9 bases lay between the germline ends. Germline V gene data show CDR1 as SNHLY and CDR2 as FYNNEI. The CDR3 runs 14 residues. CDR3 loop: CASSENSRQETQYF. CDR3 DNA: TGTGCCAGCAGTGAAAATTCGAGGCAAGAGACCCAGTACTTC. Looking up the rest from reference TRBV2 and TRBJ2-5 gives the full variable domain: EPEVTQTPSHQVTQMGQEVILRCVPISNHLYFYWYRQILGQKVEFLVSFYNNEISEKSEIFDDQFSVERPDGSNFTLKIRSTKLEDSAMYFCASSENSRQETQYFGPGTRLLVL.

The V and J genes are TRBV29-1 and TRBJ1-1; 7 positions agree with TRBD1. This CDR3 is built from 13 residues. CDR1 is SQVTM, CDR2 ANQGSEA, per germline. Trimming at V came to 6 bases and at J to 0 bases, leaving 4 bases not matched to a gene. The CDR3 loop is CSVQGDLNTEAFF. In DNA, the CDR3 is TGCAGCGTGCAGGGGGACCTGAACACTGAAGCTTTCTTT.

This chain connects TRBV18 to TRBJ2-6, with 8 bases matching TRBD1. This CDR3 has 16 residues. V lost 4 bases to trimming and J lost 1 base; unmatched junction nucleotides: 3. The germline CDR1 and CDR2 sequences are KGHSH and LQKENI. CDR3 in DNA: TGTGCCAGCTCACGGGACAGGTCTTCTGGGGCCAACGTCCTGACTTTC. This encodes CASSRDRSSGANVLTF.

This clone was counted a single time. The V and J genes are TRBV7-3 and TRBJ2-5; D possibly corresponds to TRBD2 (6 bases). Germline V gene lookup returns CDR1 SGHTA and CDR2 FQGTGA. The CDR3 runs to 16 residues. V lost 1 base to trimming and J lost 2 bases, with 14 bases between them. The CDR3 loop reads CASSLNGRAGQETQYF. CDR3 in DNA: TGTGCCAGCAGCTTAAATGGACGCGCGGGGCAAGAGACCCAGTACTTC.

The V and J genes are TRBV30 and TRBJ1-4, with 11 bases identical to TRBD1. The V and J ends lost 4 bases and 8 bases, in that order; junction bases with no gene match: 12. The CDR3 is 16 residues long. The germline V gene has CDR1 GTSNPN and CDR2 SVGIG (reference sequence). CDR3 nucleotide sequence: TGTGCCTGGACTCCTGCCCCCGGGACAGGGGGGGAAAAACTGTTTTTT. Residues: CAWTPAPGTGGEKLFF.

The chain employs TRBV5-4 and TRBJ2-2; unclear D gene. Per germline, CDR1 SGHNT and CDR2 YYREEE (reference sequence). Trimming took 4 bases from V and 4 from J, leaving 14 bases between them. The CDR3 has 15 residues. CDR3 bases: TGTGCCAGCAGCAAGAGCACGGCTGGCACCGGGGAGCTGTTTTTT. It codes for CASSKSTAGTGELFF.

Points on this clone: Additional DNA sequences in this sample encode the identical CDR3. The J gene is TRBJ2-3, the V gene TRBV9; 10 bases fit TRBD2. CDR1 and CDR2 (germline): SGDLS, YYNGEE. The J segment lost 5 bases and the V segment lost 2 bases, leaving 5 bases of the junction unmatched. This CDR3 comprises 15 residues. CDR3 sequence: CASSVVAGGGDTQYF. CDR3 bases: TGTGCCAGCAGCGTCGTAGCGGGGGGCGGAGATACGCAGTATTTT.

The chain has TRBV2 and TRBJ2-1; 8 nucleotides align to TRBD2. Per the germline V gene, CDR1 is SNHLY and CDR2 is FYNNEI. The V and J ends lost 4 bases and 6 bases, in that order; junction bases with no gene match: 8. This CDR3 is built from 15 residues. Written as DNA, the CDR3 is TGTGCCAGCAGTGCCCAGCGGGAGTCCAGCAATGAGCAGTTCTTC. This codes for CASSAQRESSNEQFF.

The J gene is TRBJ2-7, the V gene TRBV2; TRBD2 matches at 10 bases. The CDR3 has 16 residues. Losses at the gene ends were 3 bases for V and 0 bases for J; bases not matched to a gene: 5. The germline gives CDR1 SNHLY, CDR2 FYNNEI. In DNA form, the CDR3 reads TGTGCCAGCAGTGATCCTCCTAGCGGGAGCTCCTACGAGCAGTACTTC. This translates into CASSDPPSGSSYEQYF.

This chain uses TRBV2 with TRBJ2-1; D is undetermined. The CDR3 extends over 12 amino acids. V lost 6 bases, J lost 4 bases, and 7 bases lay in between. CDR1 and CDR2 from the germline V gene are SNHLY and FYNNEI. In DNA, the CDR3 is TGTGCCAGCAGGTTCGAGTACAATGAGCAGTTCTTC. Its translation is CASRFEYNEQFF.